The next 14 T cell receptor beta chains were all read from a single sample in a study of OX40 agonist ivuxolimab in advanced cancers. Some clones are missing from TCRdb's copy, which holds only in-frame ones; the method was immunoSEQ multiplex PCR. The sample comprises tens of thousands of clones, approximately 94% of which are singletons, and approximately 12% rests with the top ten. The input for sequencing was CD4+ or CD8+ T cells sorted from blood, taken in a trial of the OX40 agonist ivuxolimab. The source is an adult with an advanced solid tumor such as melanoma, head and neck, liver or kidney cancer.

The chain uses TRBV6-1 and TRBJ1-2; 8 bases align to TRBD1. The V gene's germline CDR1 is MNHNS and CDR2 SASEGT. This CDR3 spans 14 amino acids. V dropped 3 bases and J dropped 5; count of bases not matched to a gene: 5. The CDR3 sequence is CASSDPGQDYGYTF. The CDR3 DNA is TGTGCCAGCAGTGACCCGGGACAGGATTATGGCTACACCTTC.

This sequence joins TRBV27 and TRBJ2-3; 9 nucleotides line up with TRBD2. Germline CDR1 reads MNHEY; CDR2 reads SMNVEV (reference sequence). V trimming: 4 bases; J trimming: 3 bases; junction bases outside the gene matches: 14. The CDR3 runs to 18 residues. The CDR3: CASSSSIVTSGWTDTQYF. For the CDR3, the DNA is TGTGCCAGCAGTTCATCGATCGTGACTAGCGGATGGACAGATACGCAGTATTTT.

The chain carries TRBV9 and TRBJ2-5; D call uncertain. V was trimmed by 0 bases and J by 2 bases, leaving 8 bases between them. The length of the CDR3 is 14 residues. Germline V CDR1 and CDR2: SGDLS, YYNGEE. Here the CDR3 reads CASSVAGVQETQYF. The CDR3, as DNA: TGTGCCAGCAGCGTAGCTGGAGTACAAGAGACCCAGTACTTC. The variable domain in full, completed from reference TRBV9 and TRBJ2-5, reads DSGVTQTPKHLITATGQRVTLRCSPRSGDLSVYWYQQSLDQGLQFLIQYYNGEERAKGNILERFSAQQFPDLHSELNLSSLELGDSALYFCASSVAGVQETQYFGPGTRLLVL.

The chain joins TRBV6-6 to TRBJ2-7; 9 nucleotides line up with TRBD1. The CDR3 contains 15 residues. The ends lost 7 bases at V and 0 bases at J; junction bases unmatched: 7. Looked up from germline, CDR1 is MNHNY and CDR2 is SVGAGI (reference sequence). The CDR3 reads CASTGTTGGSYEQYF. CDR3 nucleotide sequence: TGTGCCAGCACCGGAACGACAGGGGGCTCCTACGAGCAGTACTTC.

The chain joins TRBV7-9 to TRBJ2-7, with D possibly being TRBD2 (5 bases). In germline, CDR1 is SEHNR, CDR2 FQNEAQ (reference sequence). V shed 5 bases and J shed 3 bases, with 11 bases lying between them. The CDR3 contains 13 residues. The CDR3 protein is CASSAPAGYEQYF. Here the CDR3 DNA reads TGTGCCAGCAGCGCTCCCGCGGGCTACGAGCAGTACTTC.

The gene calls are TRBV7-6 and TRBJ2-3; D is ambiguous. CDR3 length equals 14 residues. V dropped 1 base and J dropped 2 bases, with 7 bases sitting between them. The V gene's germline CDR1 is SGHVS and CDR2 FNYEAQ. The CDR3 DNA reads as TGTGCCAGCAGCTTAGTGGGTTTCACAGATACGCAGTATTTT. The encoded protein is CASSLVGFTDTQYF.

This chain joins TRBV19 and TRBJ1-2; the D is unclear. V lost 3 bases and J 4 bases, leaving 6 bases between the germline ends. The germline CDR1 and CDR2 sequences are LNHDA and SQIVND (reference sequence). The CDR3 totals 12 residues. This chain's CDR3 is CASSIRSYGYTF. The CDR3, as DNA: TGTGCCAGTAGTATCCGTTCCTATGGCTACACCTTC.

The rearrangement uses TRBV7-3 and TRBJ2-1; D is perhaps TRBD1 (5 bases). The CDR3 is made up of 14 amino acids. CDR1 and CDR2 from the germline V gene are SGHTA and FQGTGA. The V gene lost 1 base and the J gene lost 3 bases, with 7 bases spanning the gap. For the CDR3, the DNA is TGTGCCAGCAGCTTAATGGACAACTACAATGAGCAGTTCTTC. Translation gives CASSLMDNYNEQFF.

The chain couples TRBV19 to TRBJ2-1; D is ambiguous. V dropped 5 bases and J dropped 1 base, with 6 bases sitting between them. Germline V gene lookup returns CDR1 LNHDA and CDR2 SQIVND (reference sequence). This CDR3 comprises 13 residues. CDR3 region: CASSLKSYNEQFF. The CDR3 coding sequence is TGTGCCAGTAGTTTAAAATCCTACAATGAGCAGTTCTTC.

The chain is built from TRBV10-3 and TRBJ2-7; 10 bases are a match to TRBD1. Trimming took 6 bases from V and 3 from J; bases not matched to a gene: 5. CDR3 length: 14 residues. CDR1 and CDR2 (germline): ENHRY, SYGVKD. The CDR3 spells CAIRPGTGDYEQYF. DNA for the CDR3: TGTGCCATCAGGCCCGGGACAGGGGACTACGAGCAGTACTTC.

The J gene is TRBJ1-2, the V gene TRBV7-9, with a weak D call TRBD1 (6 bases). Germline V CDR1 and CDR2: SEHNR, FQNEAQ (reference sequence). V was shortened by 9 bases and J by 0 bases, with 8 bases between the two germline ends. This CDR3 spans 12 amino acids. CDR3 nucleotides: TGTGCCAGTGGGACACCTAACTATGGCTACACCTTC. Translation gives CASGTPNYGYTF.

This clone was picked up a small number of times. The chain couples TRBV2 to TRBJ2-2; 9 bases line up with TRBD2. This CDR3 contains 16 residues. V was pared by 3 bases and J by 4 bases, with 6 bases of the junction left unmatched. Germline CDR1 and CDR2: SNHLY and FYNNEI. For the CDR3, the DNA is TGTGCCAGCAGTGAGGGGCGGGAGGGCCTCACCGGGGAGCTGTTTTTT. It codes for CASSEGREGLTGELFF.

The rearrangement links TRBV28 to TRBJ2-5, with D uncertain. Near its end, the DNA agrees better with TRBJ2-7, so the J call may be wrong. The V gene's germline CDR1 is MDHEN and CDR2 SYDVKM. There are 12 residues in the CDR3. The CDR3 spells CASSFLGVEQYF. The CDR3 nucleotides are TGTGCCAGCAGTTTTTTAGGAGTCGAGCAGTACTTC.

The chain couples TRBV11-2 to TRBJ2-1; D remains unclear. Germline CDR1 and CDR2: SGHAT and FQNNGV. Trimming cost V 2 bases and J 12 bases, with 5 bases left between them. The CDR3 loop spans 10 amino acids. This chain's CDR3 is CASSLTAQFF. CDR3 nucleotide sequence: TGTGCCAGCAGCTTAACAGCGCAGTTCTTC.